This T cell receptor beta chain emerged from a study of beta chain features in type 1 diabetes. Of note for this clone: Its antigen remains unknown.

Every donor had blood drawn once into heparin, approximately 0.11 L on average. In all sorted populations, purity surpassed 98%. Of the isolated RNA, all was reverse transcribed, and so the sequenced material was expressed TCRB transcripts. The repertoire was sequenced with immunoSEQ multiplex PCR; TCRdb's copy has only in-frame clones and lacks some. Found here are roughly 40,000 clones, approximately 50% of them singletons; the top ten hold roughly 0.7%. General observations from the study: For cells with high TCR expression, cDNA sequencing could yield over-representation.

Per germline, CDR1 MNHEY and CDR2 SMNVEV (reference sequence). V lost 5 bases to trimming and J lost 2 bases; unmatched junction nucleotides: 11. There are 16 residues in the CDR3. The receptor's source is a woman younger than 35 in good health. V usage is TRBV27 and J usage is TRBJ1-2; 7 nucleotides line up with TRBD1. Sequenced: central memory CD4+ T cells from blood. The CDR3 here is CASSPDPRQGNYGYTF. The CDR3, as DNA: TGTGCCAGCAGTCCGGACCCCCGACAGGGAAACTATGGCTACACCTTC.